This TCR beta chain was recovered during a study of beta chain features in type 1 diabetes. At the level of the study: Examined across all samples were approximately 99 million sorted cells.

The V gene end was trimmed by 6 bases and the J gene end by 3 bases; junction bases not matched to a gene: 7. Germline lookup yields CDR1 SQVTM and CDR2 ANQGSEA. There are 13 residues in the CDR3. This clone was recorded a few times. What it binds is unknown. What was sequenced were expressed TCRB transcripts, since all of the isolated RNA had been reverse transcribed. Regulatory, naive and central memory T cell samples averaged roughly 3.8 million reads. The assay was immunoSEQ multiplex PCR, and TCRdb's table has in-frame clones only and misses some. The sample shows around 130,000 clones, around 9% of them seen only once. Study-level results: Among patients with Type 1 diabetes, TCRB CDR3s were moderately but significantly shorter in every one of the four CD4+ subsets.

On average, the one heparinised blood draw given by each donor was approximately 120 mL. The receptor was derived from a man in his thirties or forties with type 1 diabetes. Sequencing was performed on central memory CD4+ T cells from blood. The chain employs TRBV29-1 and TRBJ2-7; 8 positions match TRBD1. CDR3 loop: CSVIQGVHYEQYF. DNA of the CDR3: TGCAGCGTGATACAGGGGGTTCACTACGAGCAGTACTTC.